This entry lists 22 T cell receptor beta chains sequenced from one sample in a study of molecular identifiers for immune sequencing clone quantification. TCRdb passed the PCR reads through MiXCR, listing each CDR3 protein once. The sample yields about 320,000 distinct CDR3 sequences, about 22% seen once. Sequenced: naive CD8+ T cells from blood, with Jurkat cell RNA spiked in. Subset meaning: FACS-sorted CD8+CD4-CCR7+CD45RA+ naive T cells. The receptors were sampled from a human donor in good health. Some libraries in this study had Jurkat cell RNA spiked in.

With regard to this clonotype: This may stem from a read error, because a much larger clone lies one nucleotide away. The V and J genes are TRBV13 and TRBJ2-7, with TRBD1 as a possible D gene (5 bases). The CDR3 loop spans 14 amino acids. Germline V gene data show CDR1 as PRHDT and CDR2 as FYEKMQ (reference sequence). This chain's CDR3 is CASNLAGRTLEQYF. In nucleotides, the CDR3 is TGTGCCAGCAACTTAGCCGGCAGGACACTCGAGCAGTACTTC.

This clonotype was seen a handful of times. The chain joins TRBV29-1 to TRBJ2-2; D is unclear. In germline, CDR1 is SQVTM, CDR2 ANQGSEA. CDR3 length equals 14 residues. V was cut by 5 bases and J by 0 bases, with 10 bases left in between. The CDR3 protein is CSVQVGANTGELFF. Here the CDR3 DNA reads TGCAGCGTTCAAGTCGGCGCGAACACCGGGGAGCTGTTTTTT.

The chain carries TRBV14 and TRBJ2-7, with unresolved D. The ends were cut back, 2 bases at V and 3 bases at J, with 8 bases in the middle. CDR1 and CDR2 from the germline V gene are SGHDN and FVKESK. The CDR3 consists of 13 residues. The DNA of the CDR3 is TGTGCCAGCAGCCAATCAGTGAGCTACGAGCAGTACTTC. Its protein is CASSQSVSYEQYF.

This clonotype came up many times. The chain employs TRBV25-1 and TRBJ2-7; D is tentatively TRBD1 or TRBD2 (5 bases each). Germline lookup yields CDR1 MGHDK and CDR2 SYGVNS. Trimming pared 9 bases from V and 5 bases from J, leaving 20 bases between. The CDR3 runs 14 residues. The CDR3 nucleotides read TGTGCCAGTAGAGAGGGGACGCAGGGCGACGAGCAGTACTTC. It is translated as CASREGTQGDEQYF.

The chain combines TRBV28 with TRBJ1-4, with 9 bases identical to TRBD1. Germline V gene sequence: CDR1 MDHEN, CDR2 SYDVKM. J gave up 11 bases and V 4 bases, and 14 bases lay outside the gene matches. The CDR3 runs 16 residues. In DNA, the CDR3 is TGTGCCAGCAGTTCCCCAATTGGGACAGGGAGTTGGAAACTGTTTTTT. Its protein is CASSSPIGTGSWKLFF.

This clonotype was observed many times. This chain links TRBV4-3 with TRBJ1-6, with D possibly TRBD1 on 5 matching bases. CDR1 LGHNA and CDR2 YSLEER come from the germline V gene. The V gene lost 1 base and the J gene lost 12 bases, with 10 bases spanning the gap. This CDR3 is 13 amino acids long. CDR3 DNA sequence: TGCGCCAGCAGCCAAGGGGGGGTAAGACCCCTCCACTTT. It encodes CASSQGGVRPLHF.

This clonotype was seen more than once but under ten times. One junction end does not reproduce the germline sequence, and a read error may be involved. This chain links TRBV6-2 or TRBV6-3 with TRBJ1-1; no firm D call. Germline V CDR1 and CDR2: MNHEY, SVGEGT. The CDR3 is 12 amino acids. The CDR3 DNA sequence: TGTGCCAGCACCACGTCAGGTGCTGAAACTTTCTTT. Its translation: CASTTSGAETFF.

About this clonotype: The CDR3 does not close with the conserved phenylalanine or tryptophan, likely indicating a read error. This chain uses TRBV12-3 or TRBV12-4 with TRBJ2-3, with D uncertain. V dropped 3 bases and J dropped 3 bases, with 13 bases sitting between them. The CDR3 length is 15 residues. DNA for the CDR3: TGTGCCAGCAGTTTCACAGTCCCCCAAACAGATACGCAGTATTCT. It is translated as CASSFTVPQTDTQYS.

The gene calls are TRBV6-5 and TRBJ2-2; a possible D gene is TRBD1 (6 bases). The CDR3 has 19 amino acids. V lost 3 bases and J lost 0, with 20 bases in between. The germline V gene encodes CDR1 MNHEY and CDR2 SVGAGI. The CDR3 bases are TGTGCCAGCAGTTATTCGACAGGAACCACCGCCGCGAACACCGGGGAGCTGTTTTTT. This sequence encodes CASSYSTGTTAANTGELFF.

This clonotype was detected once. Possible read error: a much larger clone is one base away. The CDR3 is CATRNTDTQYF. CDR3 nucleotide sequence: TGTGCCACCAGGAACACAGATACGCAGTATTTT. This sequence joins TRBV24-1 and TRBJ2-3; no definite D call. The CDR3 spans 11 residues. Trimming shortened V by 7 bases and J by 2 bases, and 3 bases separated the two germline ends. Germline CDR1 reads KGHDR; CDR2 reads SFDVKD.

This clonotype was picked up many times. The chain couples TRBV2 to TRBJ2-3, with D maybe TRBD1 (6 bases). Germline loops: CDR1 SNHLY, CDR2 FYNNEI. CDR3 length: 12 amino acids. Trimming took 10 bases from V and 6 from J, leaving 14 bases between them. The CDR3 loop is CAIKGVTDTQYF. The CDR3, as DNA: TGTGCCATCAAGGGGGTTACGGATACGCAGTATTTT. Full variable domain (missing parts from reference TRBV2 and TRBJ2-3): EPEVTQTPSHQVTQMGQEVILRCVPISNHLYFYWYRQILGQKVEFLVSFYNNEISEKSEIFDDQFSVERPDGSNFTLKIRSTKLEDSAMYFCAIKGVTDTQYFGPGTRLTVL.

The gene calls are TRBV29-1 and TRBJ2-1; TRBD2 matches at 8 bases. The trim removed 1 base at V and 0 bases at J, leaving 5 bases unmatched. Germline CDR1 and CDR2: SQVTM and ANQGSEA. The CDR3 extends over 16 amino acids. The DNA for the CDR3 is TGCAGCGTTGAAGGGGGCCTAGCGGGCTCCTACAATGAGCAGTTCTTC. The encoded protein is CSVEGGLAGSYNEQFF.

Details on this clonotype: An end of the junction does not agree with germline; a read error may underlie this. The chain is built from TRBV3-1 and TRBJ2-3, with D possibly TRBD2 on 6 matching bases. The CDR3 totals 14 residues. The germline V gene encodes CDR1 LGHDT and CDR2 YNNKEL (reference sequence). The CDR3 DNA reads as TGTGCCAGCAGCCTCAAGGTGGAGGGTGATACGCGGTATTTT. Its translation is CASSLKVEGDTRYF.

About this clonotype: With a much larger clone just one base away, this may be a read error. The V gene is TRBV7-2, the J gene TRBJ2-1, with no clear D. CDR3 length: 16 residues. V was shortened by 5 bases and J by 7 bases, with 21 bases between the two germline ends. Germline lookup yields CDR1 SGHTA and CDR2 FQGNSA. CDR3 protein: CASSGANGPKHNEQFF. In DNA, the CDR3 is TGTGCCAGCAGCGGAGCTAACGGGCCAAAACATAATGAGCAGTTCTTC.

A word on this clonotype: A much larger clone sits a single nucleotide away, making a read error possible. V is TRBV7-2 and J is TRBJ2-5; possibly TRBD1 or TRBD2 for D (5 bases each). This CDR3 has 13 amino acids. Germline V gene sequence: CDR1 SGHTA, CDR2 FQGNSA. This chain's CDR3 is CASSYGDQEPQYF. The CDR3 bases are TGTGCCAGCAGCTACGGGGACCAAGAGCCCCAGTACTTC.

This clonotype was seen once. Given a much more abundant clone one base away, this may be a read error. This chain uses TRBV9 with TRBJ1-5; D call uncertain. CDR3 length: 14 amino acids. Germline CDR1 and CDR2: SGDLS and YYNGEE. V was trimmed by 0 bases and J by 5 bases, leaving 9 bases between them. CDR3 region: CASSVGRNHQPQHF. CDR3 coding DNA: TGTGCCAGCAGCGTAGGCAGGAATCATCAGCCCCAGCATTTT.

The genes are TRBV12-3 or TRBV12-4 and TRBJ2-1; D is unclear. Between the trimmed V and J ends, which lost 5 bases and 8 bases, there was a span of 22 bases. The length of the CDR3 is 16 residues. The CDR3 loop reads CASSTPGQPPGDEQFF. CDR3 bases: TGTGCCAGCAGTACTCCGGGCCAACCTCCGGGCGATGAGCAGTTCTTC.

The CDR3 sequence is CASSPISPPTDTQYF. The CDR3 bases are TGTGCCAGTAGTCCGATTAGCCCTCCCACAGATACGCAGTATTTT. This chain connects TRBV19 to TRBJ2-3; D is unresolved. The V gene lost 5 bases and the J gene lost 2 bases, with 14 bases spanning the gap. The V gene's germline CDR1 is LNHDA and CDR2 SQIVND (reference sequence). CDR3 length equals 15 residues.

For this clonotype: A read error is possible here, since a much larger clone lies one base away. DNA of the CDR3: TGTGCCTGCAGCTTCTCGGTAGGGGTACTAGCTTACGAGCAGTACTTC. It encodes CACSFSVGVLAYEQYF. The gene calls are TRBV7-2 and TRBJ2-7; possibly TRBD2 for D (6 bases). CDR1 and CDR2 (germline): SGHTA, FQGNSA. The length of the CDR3 is 16 residues.

This clonotype was picked up many times. The V call is TRBV6-6, the J call TRBJ1-4; 9 nucleotides align to TRBD1. The CDR3 contains 16 residues. From germline, CDR1 is MNHNY and CDR2 SVGAGI (reference sequence). J lost 7 bases, V lost 2 bases, and 8 bases had no gene match. DNA of the CDR3: TGTGCCAGCAGTTACGCCCGACAGGGGGTCGGTGAAAAACTGTTTTTT. Its translation: CASSYARQGVGEKLFF.

This clonotype occurred many times. The chain uses TRBV29-1 and TRBJ2-7, with D uncertain. Germline assignment: CDR1 SQVTM and CDR2 ANQGSEA. The CDR3 is made up of 12 amino acids. Trimming removed 6 bases at V and 5 bases at J, with 14 bases between. The DNA of the CDR3 is TGCAGCGTCGTCCCTGTGGGGAACGAGCAGTACTTC. This translates into CSVVPVGNEQYF.

This clonotype was seen many times. The chain employs TRBV28 and TRBJ1-2; maybe TRBD1 (6 bases). The V gene's germline CDR1 is MDHEN and CDR2 SYDVKM. The CDR3 extends over 15 amino acids. Trimming took 4 bases from V and 1 from J, leaving 13 bases between them. CDR3 sequence (DNA): TGTGCCAGCAGTTCATGGACAGAAGATAACTATGGCTACACCTTC. This encodes CASSSWTEDNYGYTF.